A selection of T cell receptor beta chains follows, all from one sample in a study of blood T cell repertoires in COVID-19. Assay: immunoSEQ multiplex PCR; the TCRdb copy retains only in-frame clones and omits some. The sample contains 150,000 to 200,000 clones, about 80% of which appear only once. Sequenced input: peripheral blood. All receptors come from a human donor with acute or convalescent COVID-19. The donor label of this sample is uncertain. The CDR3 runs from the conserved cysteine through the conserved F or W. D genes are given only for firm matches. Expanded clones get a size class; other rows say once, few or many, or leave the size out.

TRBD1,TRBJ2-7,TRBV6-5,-,CASRRDRSSYEQYF,TGTGCCAGCAGACGGGACAGAAGCTCCTACGAGCAGTACTTC
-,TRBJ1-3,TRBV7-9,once,CASSFGGAYSGNTIYF,TGTGCCAGCAGCTTTGGGGGGGCCTACTCTGGAAACACCATATATTTT
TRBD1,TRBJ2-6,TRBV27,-,CASSNPGTGILGANVLTF,TGTGCCAGCAGCAACCCCGGGACAGGGATTTTGGGGGCCAACGTCCTGACTTTC
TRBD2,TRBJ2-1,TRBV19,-,CASTPGLAGVNNEQFF,TGTGCCAGTACCCCGGGACTAGCGGGGGTCAACAATGAGCAGTTCTTC
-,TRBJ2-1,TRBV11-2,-,CASSPGSSGNEQFF,TGTGCCAGCAGCCCCGGGTCCAGCGGCAATGAGCAGTTCTTC
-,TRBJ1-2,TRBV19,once,CASNAGDGYTF,TGTGCCAGTAATGCAGGGGATGGCTACACCTTC
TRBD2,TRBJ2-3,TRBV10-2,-,CASSVGLAGTDTQYF,TGCGCCAGCAGTGTGGGACTAGCGGGCACAGATACGCAGTATTTT
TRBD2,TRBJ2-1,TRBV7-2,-,CASSLSGGTQQFF,TGTGCCAGCAGCTTAAGCGGGGGAACTCAGCAGTTCTTC
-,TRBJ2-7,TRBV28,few,CASRGAGSSYEQYF,TGTGCCAGCAGGGGAGCGGGTAGCTCCTACGAGCAGTACTTC
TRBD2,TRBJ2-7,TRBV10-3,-,CAISESGREGYEQYF,TGTGCCATCAGTGAGTCGGGGCGGGAGGGCTACGAGCAGTACTTC
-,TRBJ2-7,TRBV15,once,CATSRDLQAGYEQYF,TGTGCCACCAGCAGAGATTTACAGGCTGGGTACGAGCAGTACTTC
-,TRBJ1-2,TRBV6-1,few,CASSEAVRGGYGYTF,TGTGCCAGCAGTGAAGCGGTTAGGGGAGGCTATGGCTACACCTTC
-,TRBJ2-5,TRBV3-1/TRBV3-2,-,CASSQQGRETQYF,TGTGCCAGCAGCCAACAGGGGAGAGAGACCCAGTACTTC
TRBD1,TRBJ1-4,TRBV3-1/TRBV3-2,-,CASSFLGTGREKLFF,TGTGCCAGCAGCTTTCTTGGGACAGGGAGAGAAAAACTGTTTTTT
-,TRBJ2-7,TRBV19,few,CASSTRLVYEQYF,TGTGCCAGTAGTACCAGACTAGTCTACGAGCAGTACTTC
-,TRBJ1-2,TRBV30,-,CAWTSERVGYTF,TGTGCCTGGACTAGCGAGAGGGTTGGCTACACCTTC